These 22 T cell receptor beta chains were all obtained from the same sample, sequenced in a study of blood T cell repertoires in COVID-19 (dated by TCRdb to 2018 to 2021). Libraries were built with the immunoSEQ multiplex PCR assay. This immuneACCESS table, as held by TCRdb, lists in-frame sequences with V and J called but not all clones. Of the missing ones, under half trace to an unresolved V gene in checked studies; the others have no known cause. The sample records about 320,000 clones, under 90% of which are singletons. The top ten clones comprise more than 9% of the sample. The specimen was PBMCs or T cells enriched from blood (not recorded which). The receptors shown here come from a woman under 30 who had recovered from COVID-19.

J is TRBJ1-5 and V is TRBV19; D gene unclear. The germline V and J ends were trimmed by 5 bases and 7 bases, with 18 bases remaining between them. CDR1 is LNHDA, CDR2 SQIVND, per germline (reference sequence). The CDR3 spans 15 residues. Here the CDR3 reads CASSRWKAAGQPQHF. The CDR3 DNA sequence: TGTGCCAGTAGTCGTTGGAAAGCAGCGGGGCAGCCCCAGCATTTT.

This chain links TRBV24-1 with TRBJ2-2; D ambiguous. CDR1 is KGHDR and CDR2 is SFDVKD in the germline V gene. CDR3 length: 13 residues. Trimming took off 3 bases at V and 4 bases at J, with 5 bases between the two ends. The CDR3 loop is CATSDPRTGELFF. The CDR3 DNA reads TGTGCCACCAGTGATCCTCGCACCGGGGAGCTGTTTTTT.

The chain couples TRBV28 to TRBJ2-5, with unresolved D. The CDR3 loop spans 13 amino acids. V shed 3 bases and J shed 5 bases, with 10 bases lying between them. Germline assignment: CDR1 MDHEN and CDR2 SYDVKM. CDR3 sequence (DNA): TGTGCCAGCAGTTTGCAAGGAGAGGAGACCCAGTACTTC. It yields the protein CASSLQGEETQYF.

V usage is TRBV7-8 and J usage is TRBJ2-2, with TRBD1 matching over 8 bases. Trimming removed 0 bases from V and 7 bases from J; junction bases left unmatched: 1. The CDR3 loop spans 14 amino acids. Germline V gives CDR1 SGHVS, CDR2 FQNEAQ. Here the CDR3 reads CASSLATGGGELFF. CDR3 bases: TGTGCCAGCAGCTTAGCAACAGGGGGCGGGGAGCTGTTTTTT.

The rearrangement uses TRBV6-2 or TRBV6-3 and TRBJ2-7; TRBD2 matches 7 bases. The V gene's germline CDR1 is MNHEY and CDR2 SVGEGT. V dropped 2 bases and J dropped 2; count of bases not matched to a gene: 6. The CDR3 sequence is 15 residues long. The CDR3 DNA follows: TGTGCCAGCAGTTACCATTCTAGCGGCACCTACGAGCAGTACTTC. Residues: CASSYHSSGTYEQYF.

Concerning this clone: Other DNA sequences of this sample code for an identical CDR3. The chain carries TRBV5-5 and TRBJ1-2, with D maybe TRBD1 (5 bases). The CDR3 spans 13 residues. Trimming removed 4 bases at V and 4 bases at J, with 11 bases between. Germline CDR1 reads SGHKS; CDR2 reads YYEKEE (reference sequence). CDR3 DNA sequence: TGTGCCAGCAGCCTTGACGGGGGCTATGGCTACACCTTC. Residues: CASSLDGGYGYTF.

The chain employs TRBV29-1 and TRBJ1-1; D is undetermined. Trimming stripped 4 bases from V and 7 bases from J, with 10 bases between. Germline CDR1 reads SQVTM; CDR2 reads ANQGSEA. The CDR3 runs to 11 residues. CDR3 residues: CSVVVQIEAFF. As DNA, the CDR3 is TGCAGCGTTGTGGTACAGATTGAAGCTTTCTTT.

The gene calls are TRBV7-9 and TRBJ2-2; D may be TRBD2 (5 bases). The V end was cut by 8 bases, the J end by 6 bases, with 13 bases between. Per the germline V gene, CDR1 is SEHNR and CDR2 is FQNEAQ (reference sequence). The length of the CDR3 is 13 residues. CDR3 region: CASCPREAGELFF. The CDR3 coding sequence is TGTGCCAGCTGCCCACGGGAAGCCGGGGAGCTGTTTTTT.

V usage is TRBV4-2 and J usage is TRBJ2-1, with 11 nucleotides matching TRBD2. V gave up 3 bases and J gave up 5 bases; unmatched junction bases: 3. Germline V gene data show CDR1 as LGHNA and CDR2 as YNFKEQ. The CDR3 contains 15 residues. For the CDR3, the DNA is TGTGCCAGCAGCCACGAGACTAGCGGGAACAATGAGCAGTTCTTC. This gives the protein CASSHETSGNNEQFF.

The chain recombines TRBV19 with TRBJ1-2; D is possibly TRBD1 (6 bases). The CDR3 sequence is 12 residues long. V was clipped by 6 bases and J by 7 bases, with 12 bases between them. Germline V lookup: CDR1 LNHDA, CDR2 SQIVND (reference sequence). DNA of the CDR3: TGTGCCAGTAGGGCCTCCAGGGGTGGCTACACCTTC. Encoded protein: CASRASRGGYTF. Complete variable domain (other parts from reference TRBV19 and TRBJ1-2): DGGITQSPKYLFRKEGQNVTLSCEQNLNHDAMYWYRQDPGQGLRLIYYSQIVNDFQKGDIAEGYSVSREKKESFPLTVTSAQKNPTAFYLCASRASRGGYTFGSGTRLTVV.

This chain uses TRBV2 with TRBJ1-6; 7 nucleotides agree with TRBD1. Per the germline V gene, CDR1 is SNHLY and CDR2 is FYNNEI. V dropped 4 bases and J dropped 7; count of bases not matched to a gene: 7. The CDR3 extends over 15 amino acids. The DNA for the CDR3 is TGTGCCAGCAGTGTTGACAGGGTGGAGAATTCACCCCTCCACTTT. It codes for CASSVDRVENSPLHF.

This chain links TRBV19 with TRBJ1-6, with TRBD1 matching over 7 bases. In germline, CDR1 is LNHDA, CDR2 SQIVND (reference sequence). CDR3 length: 14 residues. Unmatched junction bases numbered 7, after V lost 7 bases and J lost 7 bases. CDR3 sequence reads: CASNPTGLNSPLHF. The CDR3 bases are TGTGCCAGTAACCCGACAGGGCTAAATTCACCCCTCCACTTT. The entire variable domain, with the rest obtained from reference TRBV19 and TRBJ1-6, is as follows: DGGITQSPKYLFRKEGQNVTLSCEQNLNHDAMYWYRQDPGQGLRLIYYSQIVNDFQKGDIAEGYSVSREKKESFPLTVTSAQKNPTAFYLCASNPTGLNSPLHFGNGTRLTVT.

The chain carries TRBV5-6 and TRBJ1-1; TRBD1 agrees at 8 bases. The CDR3 loop spans 15 amino acids. The V gene's germline CDR1 is SGHDT and CDR2 YYEEEE. V gave up 4 bases and J gave up 0 bases; unmatched junction bases: 5. CDR3 in amino acids: CASSPGDRMNTEAFF. CDR3 nucleotides: TGTGCCAGCAGCCCGGGGGACAGGATGAACACTGAAGCTTTCTTT.

J is TRBJ1-1 and V is TRBV10-1, with a weak D call TRBD1 (5 bases). Per the germline V gene, CDR1 is WNHNN and CDR2 is SYGVQD (reference sequence). This CDR3 comprises 16 residues. Deletions cut 8 bases from V and 1 base from J, with 20 bases between. CDR3 loop: CASPSLNRPPNTEAFF. CDR3 DNA sequence: TGCGCCAGCCCTTCCCTAAACAGGCCTCCGAACACTGAAGCTTTCTTT.

The chain recombines TRBV3-1 (or the pseudogene TRBV3-2) with TRBJ1-3; TRBD1 aligns across 8 bases. V lost 9 bases, J lost 4 bases, and 5 bases stayed unmatched. This CDR3 has 13 amino acids. CDR1 and CDR2 from the germline V gene are LGHDT and YNNKEL (reference sequence). CDR3: CASGQGAGNTIYF. The CDR3 DNA follows: TGTGCCAGTGGACAGGGAGCCGGAAACACCATATATTTT.

This sequence joins TRBV14 and TRBJ1-2, with TRBD1 identical over 7 bases. The CDR3 is 14 residues long. Germline V lookup: CDR1 SGHDN, CDR2 FVKESK. With V trimmed by 0 bases and J by 7 bases, 5 bases remained unmatched. As DNA, the CDR3 is TGTGCCAGCAGCCAAGAAAGGGGGCTGGGTGGCTACACCTTC. Encoded protein: CASSQERGLGGYTF. Filled out from reference TRBV14 and TRBJ1-2, the complete variable domain reads EAGVTQFPSHSVIEKGQTVTLRCDPISGHDNLYWYRRVMGKEIKFLLHFVKESKQDESGMPNNRFLAERTGGTYSTLKVQPAELEDSGVYFCASSQERGLGGYTFGSGTRLTVV.

The V call is TRBV7-2, the J call TRBJ2-7; a weak D match, TRBD1 (6 bases). In germline, CDR1 is SGHTA, CDR2 FQGNSA. The CDR3 covers 15 residues. Trimming removed 2 bases from V and 6 bases from J, with 17 bases in between. CDR3 nucleotides: TGTGCCAGCAGCTTAAAGGCAGGGGAAGCTCTCGAGCAGTACTTC. Encoded protein: CASSLKAGEALEQYF. Together with reference TRBV7-2 and TRBJ2-7, the CDR3 gives the full variable domain: GAGVSQSPSNKVTEKGKDVELRCDPISGHTALYWYRQSLGQGLEFLIYFQGNSAPDKSGLPSDRFSAERTGGSVSTLTIQRTQQEDSAVYLCASSLKAGEALEQYFGPGTRLTVT.

The chain has TRBV6-5 and TRBJ1-1, with TRBD1 matching over 10 bases. The V gene end was trimmed by 6 bases and the J gene end by 4 bases; junction bases not matched to a gene: 5. The CDR3 spans 14 residues. Germline loops: CDR1 MNHEY, CDR2 SVGAGI. CDR3 nucleotide sequence: TGTGCCAGCAGGAGCGGGACAGGGGTCACTGAAGCTTTCTTT. Amino acids: CASRSGTGVTEAFF.

V usage is TRBV12-3 or TRBV12-4 and J usage is TRBJ1-1; D is uncertain. The CDR3 runs 13 residues. The ends were cut back, 7 bases at V and 5 bases at J, with 14 bases in the middle. The CDR3, as DNA: TGTGCCAGCACCCCCTTCGGGGATACTGAAGCTTTCTTT. It is translated as CASTPFGDTEAFF.

The chain uses TRBV6-5 and TRBJ2-4; D is perhaps TRBD2 (6 bases). CDR1 is MNHEY, CDR2 SVGAGI, per germline. The CDR3 length is 16 residues. The germline V and J ends were trimmed by 4 bases and 0 bases, with 13 bases remaining between them. The chain's CDR3 is CASSSRDSLAKNIQYF. In nucleotides, the CDR3 is TGTGCCAGCAGTTCCCGGGACTCACTAGCCAAAAACATTCAGTACTTC.

This clone has more than one count but fewer than ten. The rearrangement uses TRBV3-1 (or the pseudogene TRBV3-2) and TRBJ1-5; D might be TRBD1 (6 bases). Trimming stripped 0 bases from V and 7 bases from J, with 10 bases between. The CDR3 is 14 residues long. Germline V gives CDR1 LGHDT, CDR2 YNNKEL (reference sequence). The CDR3 DNA reads TGTGCCAGCAGCCAAGACCTGGGGGCCCAGCCCCAGCATTTT. Its translation: CASSQDLGAQPQHF.

The chain couples TRBV19 to TRBJ1-1; 8 bases are a match to TRBD1. CDR3 length equals 15 residues. Losses at the gene ends were 4 bases for V and 4 bases for J; bases not matched to a gene: 8. CDR1 is LNHDA and CDR2 is SQIVND in the germline V gene (reference sequence). CDR3 coding DNA: TGTGCCAGTAGTACGGCAGGGGGCTCGGGCACTGAAGCTTTCTTT. Its protein product is CASSTAGGSGTEAFF.